This is a list of T cell receptor beta chains from one sample in a study of CD8+ T cells in alopecia areata. Profiling relied on immunoSEQ multiplex PCR, and the TCRdb table lists in-frame clones only, not all of them. Here the sample spans 150,000 or so clones, around 86% being singletons. Sequencing was performed on CD8+ T cells sorted from blood, taken at week 0. The receptors were gathered from a human donor with alopecia areata. The CDR3 runs from the conserved cysteine through the conserved F or W. The D gene is left open where the match is weak. Some rows mark clone size as missing; the rest say once, few, many or name a class of expanded clone.

CDR3nt: TGTGCCAGCAGTTTAGGTAGCAATCAGCCCCAGCATTTT
CDR3aa: CASSLGSNQPQHF
v_gene: TRBV27
abundance: NA
d_gene: NA
j_gene: TRBJ1-5
len: 13

CDR3nt: TGTGCCAGCAGCTCGGCCACTAGTATCAAGGGTGAGCAGTTCTTC
CDR3aa: CASSSATSIKGEQFF
v_gene: TRBV7-9
abundance: NA
d_gene: NA
j_gene: TRBJ2-1
len: 15

CDR3nt: TGTGCCAGCAGCCCGTTTCGGGCCCCCACAAATGAGCAGTTCTTC
CDR3aa: CASSPFRAPTNEQFF
v_gene: TRBV7-2
abundance: NA
d_gene: NA
j_gene: TRBJ2-1
len: 15

CDR3nt: TGCGCCAGCAGCTTGAGCCGAGGGGGGCTCTACGAGCAGTACTTC
CDR3aa: CASSLSRGGLYEQYF
v_gene: TRBV5-1
abundance: NA
d_gene: NA
j_gene: TRBJ2-7
len: 15

CDR3nt: TGTGCCAGCAGCTTCGCCGGGACCGGGAACACTGAAGCTTTCTTT
CDR3aa: CASSFAGTGNTEAFF
v_gene: TRBV11-2
abundance: once
d_gene: NA
j_gene: TRBJ1-1
len: 15

CDR3nt: TGCAGCGTCGATTCGGGGAGCTCCTACGAGCAGTACTTC
CDR3aa: CSVDSGSSYEQYF
v_gene: TRBV29-1
abundance: NA
d_gene: NA
j_gene: TRBJ2-7
len: 13

CDR3nt: TGTGCCAGCAGCCCGGGGACTAGCGGGACAGACACAGATACGCAGTATTTT
CDR3aa: CASSPGTSGTDTDTQYF
v_gene: TRBV13
abundance: NA
d_gene: TRBD2
j_gene: TRBJ2-3
len: 17

CDR3nt: TGTGCCAGCAGCTTAGTTCCACCGGGGGTGACCTACGAGCAGTACTTC
CDR3aa: CASSLVPPGVTYEQYF
v_gene: TRBV11-2
abundance: NA
d_gene: NA
j_gene: TRBJ2-7
len: 16

CDR3nt: TGTGCCAGCAGTCCCCAGGGCGTGAAGACAGATACGCAGTATTTT
CDR3aa: CASSPQGVKTDTQYF
v_gene: TRBV27
abundance: NA
d_gene: NA
j_gene: TRBJ2-3
len: 15

CDR3nt: TGTGCCAGCAGCTTGGAGAAATCGATTGAGCAGTACTTC
CDR3aa: CASSLEKSIEQYF
v_gene: TRBV5-4
abundance: NA
d_gene: NA
j_gene: TRBJ2-7
len: 13

CDR3nt: TGTGCCTGGAGCGACCGGCCAGCGGGGGGCGGGGATGAGCAGTTCTTC
CDR3aa: CAWSDRPAGGGDEQFF
v_gene: TRBV30
abundance: NA
d_gene: TRBD2
j_gene: TRBJ2-1
len: 16

CDR3nt: TGTGCCAGCAGTTACGGACAGGGAGTCTACGAGCAGTACTTC
CDR3aa: CASSYGQGVYEQYF
v_gene: TRBV6-5
abundance: once
d_gene: TRBD1
j_gene: TRBJ2-7
len: 14

CDR3nt: TGTGCCTGGAGTCTCTCTCCCGGGACACATAATCAGCCCCAGCATTTT
CDR3aa: CAWSLSPGTHNQPQHF
v_gene: TRBV30
abundance: NA
d_gene: NA
j_gene: TRBJ1-5
len: 16